These 27 T cell receptor beta chains share one sample of origin, sequenced in a study of T cells after posttransplantation cyclophosphamide. A marrow graft followed busulfan-fludarabine conditioning, with cyclophosphamide on days +3 and +4. TCRdb's copy holds only in-frame clones and misses some; the assay was immunoSEQ multiplex PCR. Listed for the sample are about 10,000 clones, none seen a single time. This specimen was PBMCs, taken after allogeneic stem cell transplant with posttransplant cyclophosphamide. These receptors all come from a female patient aged 40-50 years who received an allogeneic stem cell transplant from a related donor, was CMV-positive, and had no GVHD. Some T cells may originate from the graft donor.

This clone was detected ten times or more. Its ends do not fully match the called genes, so a read error is possible. The chain links TRBV5-1 to TRBJ2-7; D is perhaps TRBD1 (7 bases). Germline V lookup: CDR1 SGHRS, CDR2 YFSETQ. The length of the CDR3 is 16 residues. This chain's CDR3 is CASNLGGWDSHYEQYF. For the CDR3, the DNA is TGCGCCAGCAACTTGGGGGGCTGGGACAGTCACTACGAGCAGTACTTC.

This clone was counted at least ten times. This rearrangement joins TRBV5-1 to TRBJ1-4; TRBD1 aligns across 9 bases. Germline V CDR1 and CDR2: SGHRS, YFSETQ. The V segment lost 0 bases and the J segment 11 bases; nucleotides outside the gene matches: 11. The CDR3 runs to 16 residues. The CDR3 region is CASSLEVGDRERKLFF. CDR3 sequence (DNA): TGCGCCAGCAGCTTGGAAGTAGGGGACAGGGAACGGAAACTGTTTTTT.

This clone was seen only a few times. The rearrangement joins TRBV5-4 to TRBJ2-5, with D hard to call. Germline V CDR1 and CDR2: SGHNT, YYREEE (reference sequence). The germline V and J ends were trimmed by 0 bases and 0 bases, with 12 bases remaining between them. The CDR3 spans 16 residues. In nucleotides, the CDR3 is TGTGCCAGCAGCTTGGGTAATACGAGGTACCAAGAGACCCAGTACTTC. Translation gives CASSLGNTRYQETQYF.

Many counts were recorded for this clone. The chain employs TRBV11-2 and TRBJ2-1; 8 bases match TRBD2. The J segment lost 4 bases and the V segment lost 1 base, leaving 3 bases of the junction unmatched. Germline V lookup: CDR1 SGHAT, CDR2 FQNNGV. This CDR3 region has 15 residues. The CDR3 region is CASSLVAGKYNEQFF. DNA for the CDR3: TGTGCCAGCAGCTTAGTAGCGGGGAAATACAATGAGCAGTTCTTC. Full variable domain (remainder filled in from reference TRBV11-2 and TRBJ2-1): EAGVAQSPRYKIIEKRQSVAFWCNPISGHATLYWYQQILGQGPKLLIQFQNNGVVDDSQLPKDRFSAERLKGVDSTLKIQPAKLEDSAVYLCASSLVAGKYNEQFFGPGTRLTVL.

This clone was detected many times. This chain links TRBV19 with TRBJ2-1; 8 positions match TRBD1. V shed 4 bases, J shed 7 bases, and the junction held 12 bases outside the gene matches. The germline V gene has CDR1 LNHDA and CDR2 SQIVND (reference sequence). The CDR3 extends over 16 amino acids. CDR3 region: CASSNFGQGGRNEQFF. CDR3 sequence (DNA): TGTGCCAGTAGTAACTTCGGACAGGGAGGAAGGAATGAGCAGTTCTTC.

At least ten counts were recorded for this clone. This sequence joins TRBV6-1 and TRBJ2-5; 8 bases are a match to TRBD1. With V trimmed by 6 bases and J by 1 base, 1 base remained unmatched. From germline, CDR1 is MNHNS and CDR2 SASEGT. The CDR3 loop spans 13 amino acids. CDR3 in DNA: TGTGCCAGCAGGGACAGGGCCCAAGAGACCCAGTACTTC. It translates to CASRDRAQETQYF.

This clone was observed at least ten times. The chain joins TRBV14 to TRBJ2-3; TRBD2 matches 9 bases. In germline, CDR1 is SGHDN, CDR2 FVKESK. Trimming at V came to 4 bases and at J to 8 bases, leaving 13 bases not matched to a gene. The CDR3 length is 16 residues. The CDR3 bases are TGTGCCAGCAGCCGGCCGGGACTAGCAAAGTCGGGTACGCAGTATTTT. As protein: CASSRPGLAKSGTQYF.

In this sample, this clone turned up many times. The CDR3 region is CASSPRSGTRVWQGGNEQFF. Written as DNA, the CDR3 is TGTGCCAGCAGCCCCCGATCCGGGACTAGAGTTTGGCAAGGGGGCAATGAGCAGTTCTTC. The chain joins TRBV27 to TRBJ2-1; TRBD2 matches at 8 bases. Germline V gene sequence: CDR1 MNHEY, CDR2 SMNVEV (reference sequence). The CDR3 is made up of 20 amino acids. V lost 6 bases and J lost 6; bases outside the gene matches: 25.

The chain has TRBV5-1 and TRBJ2-2, with 10 bases fitting TRBD2. The CDR3 totals 16 residues. V trimming: 2 bases; J trimming: 5 bases; junction bases outside the gene matches: 6. Germline CDR1 SGHRS, CDR2 YFSETQ. CDR3 sequence (DNA): TGCGCCAGCAGCTTCCTAGCGGGGGTTGAAACCGGGGAGCTGTTTTTT. Its translation: CASSFLAGVETGELFF. The whole variable domain, filled in from reference TRBV5-1 and TRBJ2-2, reads KAGVTQTPRYLIKTRGQQVTLSCSPISGHRSVSWYQQTPGQGLQFLFEYFSETQRNKGNFPGRFSGRQFSNSRSEMNVSTLELGDSALYLCASSFLAGVETGELFFGEGSRLTVL.

This clone was seen at least ten times. V usage is TRBV14 and J usage is TRBJ2-7, with 9 nucleotides matching TRBD1. CDR3 length equals 17 residues. Germline CDR1 SGHDN, CDR2 FVKESK. Trimming took 4 bases from V and 2 from J; bases not matched to a gene: 12. The CDR3 reads CASSRTGAPSPPYEQYF. The DNA for the CDR3 is TGTGCCAGCAGCCGGACAGGGGCTCCATCACCGCCCTACGAGCAGTACTTC.

This clone has a count of ten or more. J is TRBJ1-1 and V is TRBV19; the D gene is possibly TRBD1 (5 bases). Trimming removed 9 bases at V and 0 bases at J, with 11 bases between. The CDR3 extends over 13 amino acids. Germline V gene data show CDR1 as LNHDA and CDR2 as SQIVND (reference sequence). The CDR3 region has the DNA TGTGCCAGCGTACGGGGGGTGAACACTGAAGCTTTCTTT. This translates into CASVRGVNTEAFF. The complete variable domain, with remaining parts taken from reference TRBV19 and TRBJ1-1, reads DGGITQSPKYLFRKEGQNVTLSCEQNLNHDAMYWYRQDPGQGLRLIYYSQIVNDFQKGDIAEGYSVSREKKESFPLTVTSAQKNPTAFYLCASVRGVNTEAFFGQGTRLTVV.

This clone was seen repeatedly, ten times or more. The chain employs TRBV19 and TRBJ1-6, with TRBD1 matching 8 bases. The CDR3 is 14 residues long. With 7 bases clipped from V and 9 bases from J, the junction kept 8 bases outside the gene matches. From germline, CDR1 is LNHDA and CDR2 SQIVND (reference sequence). This CDR3 is CASTLTGASSPLHF. The DNA of the CDR3 is TGTGCCAGTACCTTGACAGGGGCTAGTTCACCCCTCCACTTT.

At least ten counts were recorded for this clone. The chain is built from TRBV29-1 and TRBJ1-1; a possible D gene is TRBD1 (5 bases). This CDR3 region has 13 residues. CDR1 is SQVTM, CDR2 ANQGSEA, per germline. Between the trimmed V and J ends, which lost 4 bases and 4 bases, there was a span of 13 bases. CDR3 sequence: CSVGRGEVTEAFF. The CDR3 nucleotides read TGCAGCGTTGGTAGAGGGGAGGTCACTGAAGCTTTCTTT.

This clone was observed at least ten times. The J gene is TRBJ2-4, the V gene TRBV7-9, with 10 positions matching TRBD2. V lost 3 bases to trimming and J lost 0 bases; unmatched junction nucleotides: 8. The germline V gene has CDR1 SEHNR and CDR2 FQNEAQ (reference sequence). This CDR3 contains 18 residues. CDR3 sequence: CASSLRSGGPGAKNIQYF. The DNA for the CDR3 is TGTGCCAGCAGCTTGCGTAGCGGGGGGCCGGGAGCCAAAAACATTCAGTACTTC.

The sample holds many counts of this clone. This chain joins TRBV5-5 and TRBJ1-5; 7 bases align to TRBD1. The CDR3 spans 16 residues. Per the germline V gene, CDR1 is SGHKS and CDR2 is YYEKEE (reference sequence). Losses at the gene ends were 1 base for V and 0 bases for J; bases not matched to a gene: 4. CDR3 DNA sequence: TGTGCCAGCAGCTTGACCCACAGGGGTAGCAATCAGCCCCAGCATTTT. Encoded protein: CASSLTHRGSNQPQHF.

At least ten counts were recorded for this clone. The chain is built from TRBV28 and TRBJ2-4; TRBD1 agrees at 9 bases. Looked up from germline, CDR1 is MDHEN and CDR2 is SYDVKM. The CDR3 has 13 amino acids. With 5 bases clipped from V and 6 bases from J, the junction kept 2 bases outside the gene matches. CDR3 sequence: CASSVTGGNIQYF. The CDR3 bases are TGTGCCAGCAGTGTGACAGGGGGAAACATTCAGTACTTC.

This clone appeared many times. The rearrangement joins TRBV12-3 or TRBV12-4 to TRBJ2-7, with D unresolved. The CDR3 loop spans 13 amino acids. V lost 5 bases, J lost 2 bases, and 10 bases lay in between. The CDR3 sequence: CASSRKGTYEQYF. CDR3 sequence (DNA): TGTGCCAGCAGTAGGAAGGGTACCTACGAGCAGTACTTC.

Many counts were recorded for this clone. The V gene is TRBV15, the J gene TRBJ2-7; unclear D gene. The germline V and J ends were trimmed by 1 base and 5 bases, with 12 bases remaining between them. The CDR3 runs to 14 residues. From germline, CDR1 is LNHNV and CDR2 YYDKDF (reference sequence). The CDR3 sequence: CATSRGIGRNEQYF. The CDR3 bases are TGTGCCACCAGCAGAGGGATCGGCAGGAACGAGCAGTACTTC.

This clone showed up many times. The chain has TRBV19 and TRBJ2-3, with D possibly TRBD1 on 6 matching bases. This CDR3 region has 15 residues. In germline, CDR1 is LNHDA, CDR2 SQIVND (reference sequence). Trimming took 3 bases from V and 1 from J, leaving 11 bases between them. Here the CDR3 reads CASSIGQGRTDTQYF. The CDR3 DNA reads TGTGCCAGTAGTATTGGGCAGGGGCGCACAGATACGCAGTATTTT.

This clone has a count of ten or more. The V call is TRBV7-9, the J call TRBJ2-4; 8 positions agree with TRBD1. In germline, CDR1 is SEHNR, CDR2 FQNEAQ (reference sequence). V lost 6 bases, J lost 8 bases, and 6 bases stayed unmatched. The CDR3 has 13 amino acids. CDR3 nucleotide sequence: TGTGCCAGCAGAATCTCGGACAGGGACATTCAGTACTTC. It specifies CASRISDRDIQYF.

There are many counts of this clone. V gene TRBV28 combines with J gene TRBJ1-2; D is ambiguous. The CDR3 runs to 13 residues. CDR1 is MDHEN, CDR2 SYDVKM, per germline. Between the trimmed V and J ends, which lost 5 bases and 0 bases, there was a span of 7 bases. Here the CDR3 reads CASSPRTNYGYTF. The CDR3 nucleotides are TGTGCCAGCAGTCCTAGGACTAACTATGGCTACACCTTC.

This sequence joins TRBV9 and TRBJ2-3, with D perhaps matching TRBD2 (7 bases). CDR1 and CDR2 from the germline V gene are SGDLS and YYNGEE. V lost 0 bases, J lost 4 bases, and 18 bases lay in between. The CDR3 is made up of 17 amino acids. The CDR3 is CASSVALAGAHADTQYF. The CDR3 region has the DNA TGTGCCAGCAGCGTAGCTCTCGCGGGGGCGCACGCAGATACGCAGTATTTT.

This clone was counted ten times or more. The chain employs TRBV5-1 and TRBJ2-1; perhaps TRBD1 as D (6 bases). The CDR3 is 15 amino acids. V was shortened by 1 base and J by 8 bases, with 16 bases between the two germline ends. CDR1 and CDR2 from the germline V gene are SGHRS and YFSETQ. CDR3 region: CASSLLQGNYDEQFF. CDR3 nucleotide sequence: TGCGCCAGCAGCTTGCTACAGGGCAATTACGATGAGCAGTTCTTC. The full variable domain, with the rest looked up from reference TRBV5-1 and TRBJ2-1, is KAGVTQTPRYLIKTRGQQVTLSCSPISGHRSVSWYQQTPGQGLQFLFEYFSETQRNKGNFPGRFSGRQFSNSRSEMNVSTLELGDSALYLCASSLLQGNYDEQFFGPGTRLTVL.

Many counts were recorded for this clone. The chain recombines TRBV5-1 with TRBJ1-1, with D possibly TRBD1 on 5 matching bases. Trimming took 4 bases from V and 3 from J, leaving 19 bases between them. Germline V gene sequence: CDR1 SGHRS, CDR2 YFSETQ. This CDR3 region has 16 residues. CDR3 in DNA: TGCGCCAGCAGCCGGGGGTCAGGGAGCAGGGACACTGAAGCTTTCTTT. Translated: CASSRGSGSRDTEAFF.

This clone appeared many times. J is TRBJ2-7 and V is TRBV19; no firm D call. Trimming pared 6 bases from V and 5 bases from J, leaving 11 bases between. From germline, CDR1 is LNHDA and CDR2 SQIVND (reference sequence). The CDR3 is made up of 12 amino acids. This CDR3 is CASSTSLDEQYF. For the CDR3, the DNA is TGTGCCAGTAGCACATCCTTGGACGAGCAGTACTTC. The full variable domain, its missing parts supplied by reference TRBV19 and TRBJ2-7, is DGGITQSPKYLFRKEGQNVTLSCEQNLNHDAMYWYRQDPGQGLRLIYYSQIVNDFQKGDIAEGYSVSREKKESFPLTVTSAQKNPTAFYLCASSTSLDEQYFGPGTRLTVT.

This clone has at least ten counts. The chain combines TRBV7-3 with TRBJ2-1; D possibly corresponds to TRBD1 (5 bases). The CDR3 runs to 13 residues. Germline-derived CDR1 and CDR2 are SGHTA and FQGTGA. Trimming cost V 5 bases and J 10 bases, with 15 bases left between them. CDR3 protein: CASSTTGSEEQFF. The CDR3 DNA sequence: TGTGCCAGCAGCACCACAGGATCGGAGGAGCAGTTCTTC. The entire variable domain, with the rest obtained from reference TRBV7-3 and TRBJ2-1, is as follows: GAGVSQTPSNKVTEKGKYVELRCDPISGHTALYWYRQSLGQGPEFLIYFQGTGAADDSGLPNDRFFAVRPEGSVSTLKIQRTERGDSAVYLCASSTTGSEEQFFGPGTRLTVL.

This clone appeared many times. V gene TRBV7-9 combines with J gene TRBJ1-4; D may be TRBD1 (6 bases). This CDR3 is built from 14 residues. The V end was cut by 1 base, the J end by 4 bases, with 7 bases between. CDR1 is SEHNR and CDR2 is FQNEAQ in the germline V gene (reference sequence). As DNA, the CDR3 is TGTGCCAGCAGCTTAGGACAGGTTAATGAAAAACTGTTTTTT. The encoded protein is CASSLGQVNEKLFF. The full variable domain, completed using reference TRBV7-9 and TRBJ1-4, is DTGVSQNPRHKITKRGQNVTFRCDPISEHNRLYWYRQTLGQGPEFLTYFQNEAQLEKSRLLSDRFSAERPKGSFSTLEIQRTEQGDSAMYLCASSLGQVNEKLFFGSGTQLSVL.